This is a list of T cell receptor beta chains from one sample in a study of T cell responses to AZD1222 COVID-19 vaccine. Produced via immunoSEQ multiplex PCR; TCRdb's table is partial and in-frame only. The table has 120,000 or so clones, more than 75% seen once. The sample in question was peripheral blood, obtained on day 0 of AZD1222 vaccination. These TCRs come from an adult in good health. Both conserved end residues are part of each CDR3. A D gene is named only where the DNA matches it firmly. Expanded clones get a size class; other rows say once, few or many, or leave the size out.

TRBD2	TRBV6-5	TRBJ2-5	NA	TGTGCCAGCGATGGGAGGGGTGGGACCCAGTACTTC	CASDGRGGTQYF
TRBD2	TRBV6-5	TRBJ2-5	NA	TGTGCCAGCTCGGGAGGGGGGCGCCAAGAGACCCAGTACTTC	CASSGGGRQETQYF
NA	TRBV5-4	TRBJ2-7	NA	TGTGCCAGCAGCCCCGCAGGGGGGGCCTACGAGCAGTACTTC	CASSPAGGAYEQYF
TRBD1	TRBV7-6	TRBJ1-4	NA	TGTGCCAGCGCTCAGGGGGACGGGGATGAAAAACTGTTTTTT	CASAQGDGDEKLFF
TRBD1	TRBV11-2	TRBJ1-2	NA	TGTGCCAGCAGCCTGACAGGGAACGGGAACTATGGCTACACCTTC	CASSLTGNGNYGYTF
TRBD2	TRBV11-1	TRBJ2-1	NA	TGTGCCAGCACCAATAGCGGGAGGGCTAACGGCGAGCAGTTCTTC	CASTNSGRANGEQFF
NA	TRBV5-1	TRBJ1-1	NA	TGCGCCAGCAGCTTCGGACAGAACACTGAAGCTTTCTTT	CASSFGQNTEAFF
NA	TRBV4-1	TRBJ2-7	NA	TGCGCCAGCAGGCCATCCGGGACCGGACACTACGAGCAGTACTTC	CASRPSGTGHYEQYF
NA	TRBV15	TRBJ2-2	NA	TGTGCCACCAGCAGAGATCGAGGGGTCTCCGGGGAGCTGTTTTTT	CATSRDRGVSGELFF
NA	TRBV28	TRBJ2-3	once	TGTGCCAGCAGTCCGGGACGGCGGAATACGCAGTATTTT	CASSPGRRNTQYF
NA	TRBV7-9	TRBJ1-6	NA	TGTGCCAGCAGCTTAGGAGGCCTTAGCTCCTATAATTCACCCCTCCACTTT	CASSLGGLSSYNSPLHF
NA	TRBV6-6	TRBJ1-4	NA	TGTGCCAGCAGTACAGGACGAGGGGGGCAAAATGAAAAACTGTTTTTT	CASSTGRGGQNEKLFF
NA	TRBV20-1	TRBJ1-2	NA	TGCAGTGCTATTGACGGAGTCTATGGCTACACCTTC	CSAIDGVYGYTF
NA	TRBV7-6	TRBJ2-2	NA	TGTGCCAGCAGCCCCGGACCCTATTACACCGGGGAGCTGTTTTTT	CASSPGPYYTGELFF
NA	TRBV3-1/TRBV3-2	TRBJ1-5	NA	TGTGCCAGCAGCCCTACGCCGGGAAGCAATCAGCCCCAGCATTTT	CASSPTPGSNQPQHF
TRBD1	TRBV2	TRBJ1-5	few	TGTGCCAGCAGGACCCAGGGGGGGCCCCAGCATTTT	CASRTQGGPQHF
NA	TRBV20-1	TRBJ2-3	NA	TGCAGTGGGTTATCCACAGATACGCAGTATTTT	CSGLSTDTQYF
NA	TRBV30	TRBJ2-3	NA	TGTGCCTGGAGTGTAGGTAGCGGAAGCACAGATACGCAGTATTTT	CAWSVGSGSTDTQYF
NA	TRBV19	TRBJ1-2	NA	TGTGCCAGCCTGGGGGGGCCAACGTCGGGAGGCTACACCTTC	CASLGGPTSGGYTF
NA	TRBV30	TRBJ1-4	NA	TGTGCCTTAGGGGTCTCAACTAATGAAAAACTGTTTTTT	CALGVSTNEKLFF
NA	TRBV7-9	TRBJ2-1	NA	TGTGCCAGCAGCTTAGCGCTGGCGGGAAGCTACAATGAGCAGTTCTTC	CASSLALAGSYNEQFF
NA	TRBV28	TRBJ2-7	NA	TGTGCCAGCAGTCCCCTCTACGAGCAGTACTTC	CASSPLYEQYF
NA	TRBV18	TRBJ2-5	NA	TGTGCCAGCTCACCCGAGACCGAAACGCAAGAGACCCAGTACTTC	CASSPETETQETQYF
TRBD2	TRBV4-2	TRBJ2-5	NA	TGTGCCAGCAGCCAAGGGGGGTTAGCGGGGCGGTCTTTGGGAGAGACCCAGTACTTC	CASSQGGLAGRSLGETQYF
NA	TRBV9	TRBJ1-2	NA	TGTGCCAGCAGCGTAGATGTACAGGCCCCTTATGGCTACACCTTC	CASSVDVQAPYGYTF
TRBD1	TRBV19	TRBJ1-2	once	TGTGCCAGTACTACTCGCCGACAGGGTTATGGCTACACCTTC	CASTTRRQGYGYTF
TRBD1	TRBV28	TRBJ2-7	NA	TGTGCCAGCAGCTCCCAGGGGACAGGGGTGGCGGAGCAGTACTTC	CASSSQGTGVAEQYF
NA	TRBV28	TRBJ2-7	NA	TGTGCCAGCAGGACGCCTGGGGCAGGGGCGCCCCGCGAGCAGTACTTC	CASRTPGAGAPREQYF
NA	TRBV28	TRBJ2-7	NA	TGTGCCAGCAGGGCAGGGATATCCTACGAGCAGTACTTC	CASRAGISYEQYF
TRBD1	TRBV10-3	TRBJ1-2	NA	TGTGCCATCAGTGAAGACAGGGGATATGGCTACACCTTC	CAISEDRGYGYTF
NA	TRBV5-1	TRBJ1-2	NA	TGCGCCAGCAGCTTGCAAGGGGACGGTGGCTACACCTTC	CASSLQGDGGYTF
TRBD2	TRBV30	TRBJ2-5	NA	TGTGCCTGGAGTGTTTGGACTAGCGGGAGTTTGGAGACCCAGTACTTC	CAWSVWTSGSLETQYF
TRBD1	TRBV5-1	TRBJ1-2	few	TGCGCCAGCAGCTTGGGAGGGGGCTCTGGCTATGGCTACACCTTC	CASSLGGGSGYGYTF
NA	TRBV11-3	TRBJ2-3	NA	TGTGCCAGCAGCTTAGGACAGGCGACTAGCACAGATACGCAGTATTTT	CASSLGQATSTDTQYF
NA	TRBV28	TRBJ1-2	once	TGTGCCAGCACAGGGGCCTATGGCTACACCTTC	CASTGAYGYTF
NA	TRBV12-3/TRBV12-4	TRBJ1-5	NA	TGTGCCAGCAGTTCATTCGGGCCCCAGCATTTT	CASSSFGPQHF
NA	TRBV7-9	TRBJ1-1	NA	TGTGCCAGCAGCTTAGCGGAAAGCACTGAAGCTTTCTTT	CASSLAESTEAFF
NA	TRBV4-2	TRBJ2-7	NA	TGTGCCAGCAGCCAAGATACCGACGGGACCACTATCTCCTACGAGCAGTACTTC	CASSQDTDGTTISYEQYF
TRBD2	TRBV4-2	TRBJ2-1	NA	TGTGCCAGCAGCTCCCCAATAGCGGGTAAGATCTACAATGAGCAGTTCTTC	CASSSPIAGKIYNEQFF
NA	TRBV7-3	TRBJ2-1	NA	TGTGCCAGCAGCTCCCGCCCCTTGGGGGGCAATGAGCAGTTCTTC	CASSSRPLGGNEQFF
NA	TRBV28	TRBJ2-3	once	TGTGCCAGCAGGTTAGCGATTAGCACAGATACGCAGTATTTT	CASRLAISTDTQYF
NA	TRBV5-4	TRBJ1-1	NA	TGTGCCAGCAGCTTGACAGCTAAGAACACTGAAGCTTTCTTT	CASSLTAKNTEAFF
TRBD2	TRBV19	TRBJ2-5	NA	TGTGCCAGTACGCGCGGGGGAATGGAGGAGACCCAGTACTTC	CASTRGGMEETQYF
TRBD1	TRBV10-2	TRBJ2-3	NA	TGCGCCAGCACCGGGGGACAGGGGGTGTCAGATACGCAGTATTTT	CASTGGQGVSDTQYF
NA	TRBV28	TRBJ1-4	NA	TGTGCCAGCAGTAATGGGCCGGTCAATGAAAAACTGTTTTTT	CASSNGPVNEKLFF
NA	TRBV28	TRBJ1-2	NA	TGTGCCAGCAGTTTAGGTTCAGGGGATGGCTACACCTTC	CASSLGSGDGYTF
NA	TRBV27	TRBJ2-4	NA	TGTGCCAGCAGCCGCATTGGAAGGAGCGAAAACATTCAGTACTTC	CASSRIGRSENIQYF
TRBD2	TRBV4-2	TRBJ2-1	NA	TGTGCCAGCAGCCTATACGCGACTAGCGGGGCCAATGAGCAGTTCTTC	CASSLYATSGANEQFF
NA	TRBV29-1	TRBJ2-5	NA	TGCAGCGTTGGAGGGGGAGGGCCACGCGGGACCCAGTACTTC	CSVGGGGPRGTQYF
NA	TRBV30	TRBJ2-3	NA	TGTGCCTGGAGTCGGAGCACAGATACGCAGTATTTT	CAWSRSTDTQYF
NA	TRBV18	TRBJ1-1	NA	TGTGCCAGCTCACCTCGGGACACTCACACTGAAGCTTTCTTT	CASSPRDTHTEAFF
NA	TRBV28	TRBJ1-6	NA	TGTGCCAGCAGTTTGGCCCCCGTCAGGGGCTCACCCCTCCACTTT	CASSLAPVRGSPLHF
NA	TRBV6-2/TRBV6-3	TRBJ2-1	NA	TGTGCCAGCAGCCCCCGGGGGACCTCCTACAATGAGCAGTTCTTC	CASSPRGTSYNEQFF
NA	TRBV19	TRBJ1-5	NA	TGTGCCAGTAGTATAGATCGAGGGCAGCCCCAGCATTTT	CASSIDRGQPQHF
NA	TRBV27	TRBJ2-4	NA	TGTGCCAGCAGCCCGTCACTAGCCAAAAACATTCAGTACTTC	CASSPSLAKNIQYF